Each of the 29 T cell receptor beta chains below was sequenced from the same sample in a study of blood T cells in healthy people across ages. A sample-barcoded 5' primer and a J-beta primer mix were used in a second PCR of about 7 to 12 cycles. TCRdb fed the 5' RACE reads into MiXCR, producing one record per CDR3 protein. The data show approximately 1.5 million distinct CDR3 sequences, almost 35% seen once. The sequenced sample was blood. All receptors come from a woman aged 25 to 39 in good health.

In this sample, this clonotype turned up a few times. The rearrangement uses TRBV5-5 and TRBJ1-2, with a possible D match to TRBD1 (5 bases). Germline V gene data show CDR1 as SGHKS and CDR2 as YYEKEE (reference sequence). V lost 7 bases to trimming and J lost 0 bases, with 16 bases between them. This CDR3 contains 15 residues. CDR3 DNA: TGTGCCAGCCGGTCTTGGGGCTTTGCTAACTATGGCTACACCTTC. Amino acids: CASRSWGFANYGYTF.

There are many counts of this clonotype. The chain has TRBV2 and TRBJ2-7; TRBD2 is a possible D gene (6 bases). This CDR3 has 13 amino acids. Trimming took off 4 bases at V and 1 base at J, with 8 bases between the two ends. Germline V gene lookup returns CDR1 SNHLY and CDR2 FYNNEI. The CDR3 spells CASSAGLSYEQYF. CDR3 sequence (DNA): TGTGCCAGCAGTGCGGGACTTTCCTACGAGCAGTACTTC.

The chain employs TRBV27 and TRBJ2-7, with TRBD2 as a possible D gene (6 bases). Germline lookup yields CDR1 MNHEY and CDR2 SMNVEV (reference sequence). V was cut by 0 bases and J by 0 bases, with 12 bases left in between. The CDR3 totals 16 residues. The CDR3 sequence is CASSLSWRVSSYEQYF. CDR3 in DNA: TGTGCCAGCAGTTTATCGTGGAGGGTGAGCTCCTACGAGCAGTACTTC.

This clonotype was detected only a few times. The rearrangement joins TRBV5-1 to TRBJ2-1, with TRBD2 identical over 7 bases. This CDR3 has 16 residues. Germline values: CDR1 SGHRS, CDR2 YFSETQ. The J segment lost 4 bases and the V segment lost 0 bases, leaving 7 bases of the junction unmatched. The CDR3 DNA reads as TGCGCCAGCAGCTTGGGCGACGGGGGGTCTTACAATGAGCAGTTCTTC. Amino acid sequence: CASSLGDGGSYNEQFF. Full variable domain (rest looked up from reference TRBV5-1 and TRBJ2-1): KAGVTQTPRYLIKTRGQQVTLSCSPISGHRSVSWYQQTPGQGLQFLFEYFSETQRNKGNFPGRFSGRQFSNSRSEMNVSTLELGDSALYLCASSLGDGGSYNEQFFGPGTRLTVL.

This clonotype showed up just a few times. The J gene is TRBJ2-7, the V gene TRBV5-1; 7 bases map to TRBD2. The CDR3 loop spans 15 amino acids. The V and J ends lost 3 bases and 7 bases, in that order; junction bases with no gene match: 13. Germline V lookup: CDR1 SGHRS, CDR2 YFSETQ. CDR3 bases: TGCGCCAGCAGCTGGACGACTGGCGGGAGAAGGGAGCAGTACTTC. Amino acid sequence: CASSWTTGGRREQYF. The full variable domain, rest sourced from reference TRBV5-1 and TRBJ2-7, is KAGVTQTPRYLIKTRGQQVTLSCSPISGHRSVSWYQQTPGQGLQFLFEYFSETQRNKGNFPGRFSGRQFSNSRSEMNVSTLELGDSALYLCASSWTTGGRREQYFGPGTRLTVT.

V gene TRBV9 combines with J gene TRBJ2-3; D remains unclear. Germline CDR1 reads SGDLS; CDR2 reads YYNGEE. V dropped 0 bases and J dropped 4 bases, with 15 bases sitting between them. There are 16 residues in the CDR3. CDR3 protein: CASSVAVGTSPDTQYF. CDR3 coding DNA: TGTGCCAGCAGCGTAGCGGTTGGCACCTCCCCAGATACGCAGTATTTT.

The chain uses TRBV6-1 and TRBJ1-6; D perhaps matches TRBD1 (5 bases). CDR3 length: 13 residues. From germline, CDR1 is MNHNS and CDR2 SASEGT. The ends were cut back, 2 bases at V and 6 bases at J, with 5 bases in the middle. The DNA for the CDR3 is TGTGCCAGCAGTGAAAGGGGTAATTCACCCCTCCACTTT. Residues: CASSERGNSPLHF.

This clonotype was picked up a small number of times. This chain uses TRBV6-6 with TRBJ1-5; no definite D call. The germline V gene encodes CDR1 MNHNY and CDR2 SVGAGI (reference sequence). This CDR3 has 17 amino acids. V gave up 2 bases and J gave up 4 bases, with 18 bases separating them. The CDR3 loop reads CASSYRRKAEGNQPQHF. In DNA, the CDR3 is TGTGCCAGCAGTTACCGCAGGAAGGCGGAGGGAAATCAGCCCCAGCATTTT.

Many counts were recorded for this clonotype. The rearrangement joins TRBV10-2 to TRBJ2-3, with TRBD2 as a possible D gene (6 bases). With 8 bases removed from V and 6 bases from J, the gap between germline ends came to 18 bases. Germline CDR1 is WSHSY and CDR2 is SAAADI. The CDR3 loop spans 14 amino acids. CDR3 DNA: TGCGCCAGCGCCGGGACGGGGGTACTGGATACGCAGTATTTT. Protein: CASAGTGVLDTQYF.

The chain joins TRBV20-1 to TRBJ2-5, with D tentatively TRBD2 (6 bases). Germline lookup yields CDR1 DFQATT and CDR2 SNEGSKA (reference sequence). CDR3 length: 14 amino acids. V dropped 6 bases and J dropped 2 bases, with 16 bases sitting between them. CDR3 in DNA: TGCAGTGCCGCTGGGCGGGACGATCAAGAGACCCAGTACTTC. Its protein is CSAAGRDDQETQYF.

The V gene is TRBV20-1, the J gene TRBJ2-2; TRBD2 agrees at 10 bases. Germline CDR1 is DFQATT and CDR2 is SNEGSKA (reference sequence). This CDR3 is built from 15 residues. Trimming at V came to 3 bases and at J to 1 base, leaving 2 bases not matched to a gene. As DNA, the CDR3 is TGCAGTGCTAGTAGCGGGGGGAAGAACACCGGGGAGCTGTTTTTT. The encoded protein is CSASSGGKNTGELFF.

This clonotype was counted only a few times. The chain joins TRBV20-1 to TRBJ2-3; 10 bases line up with TRBD2. CDR1 is DFQATT, CDR2 SNEGSKA, per germline (reference sequence). V trimming: 6 bases; J trimming: 6 bases; junction bases outside the gene matches: 12. The CDR3 length is 15 residues. This chain's CDR3 is CSASRTSGYRDTQYF. DNA for the CDR3: TGCAGTGCCTCCCGGACTAGCGGTTATCGGGATACGCAGTATTTT.

The sample holds a few counts of this clonotype. V is TRBV7-2 and J is TRBJ2-3, with 10 bases lining up with TRBD2. The germline gives CDR1 SGHTA, CDR2 FQGNSA. Trimming removed 3 bases from V and 0 bases from J; junction bases left unmatched: 6. The CDR3 runs 17 residues. For the CDR3, the DNA is TGTGCCAGCAGCTTTCGAGCGGGAGGGTTCAGCACAGATACGCAGTATTTT. Its translation is CASSFRAGGFSTDTQYF.

This clonotype was seen a handful of times. CDR3 loop: CASSPSHEFSTQYF. For the CDR3, the DNA is TGTGCCAGCAGCCCCTCCCACGAATTCTCGACCCAGTACTTC. This sequence joins TRBV7-3 and TRBJ2-5; D is unclear. This CDR3 has 14 residues. The V end was cut by 5 bases, the J end by 7 bases, with 17 bases between. CDR1 is SGHTA and CDR2 is FQGTGA in the germline V gene.

The chain joins TRBV20-1 to TRBJ1-2; 11 nucleotides agree with TRBD1. CDR3 size: 16 residues. V dropped 2 bases and J dropped 3; count of bases not matched to a gene: 8. CDR1 DFQATT and CDR2 SNEGSKA come from the germline V gene (reference sequence). The CDR3 loop reads CSARNPDRGRDYGYTF. CDR3 DNA sequence: TGCAGTGCTAGAAACCCGGACAGGGGGCGGGACTATGGCTACACCTTC.

This clonotype was found a few times. This chain links TRBV5-5 with TRBJ2-1; 11 bases match TRBD2. J lost 5 bases, V lost 3 bases, and 16 bases had no gene match. There are 19 residues in the CDR3. Germline CDR1 and CDR2: SGHKS and YYEKEE (reference sequence). This CDR3 is CASSSPTSGRKRGDNEQFF. CDR3 sequence (DNA): TGTGCCAGCAGCTCGCCTACTAGCGGGAGAAAAAGGGGGGACAATGAGCAGTTCTTC. The full variable domain, rest sourced from reference TRBV5-5 and TRBJ2-1, is DAGVTQSPTHLIKTRGQQVTLRCSPISGHKSVSWYQQVLGQGPQFIFQYYEKEERGRGNFPDRFSARQFPNYSSELNVNALLLGDSALYLCASSSPTSGRKRGDNEQFFGPGTRLTVL.

V is TRBV5-1 and J is TRBJ2-7; 12 bases fit TRBD2. With 2 bases clipped from V and 2 bases from J, the junction kept 14 bases outside the gene matches. Germline-derived CDR1 and CDR2 are SGHRS and YFSETQ. There are 19 residues in the CDR3. The CDR3 protein is CASSFPLAGGFLAPYEQYF. CDR3 in DNA: TGCGCCAGCAGCTTCCCCCTAGCGGGGGGGTTCCTGGCACCCTACGAGCAGTACTTC.

This clonotype was seen a few times. At one of its ends the junction is not consistent with the germline gene, which may arise from a read error. The chain has TRBV15 and TRBJ1-5, with D possibly TRBD1 on 5 matching bases. The CDR3 contains 16 residues. Germline V gene sequence: CDR1 LNHNV, CDR2 YYDKDF (reference sequence). The CDR3 reads CATSFRVAQGNLPQHF. The DNA of the CDR3 is TGTGCCACCAGCTTTAGAGTGGCCCAGGGAAATCTGCCCCAGCATTTT.

V usage is TRBV30 and J usage is TRBJ2-7; D is perhaps TRBD2 (7 bases). The length of the CDR3 is 14 residues. Germline CDR1 and CDR2: GTSNPN and SVGIG (reference sequence). Trimming shortened V by 2 bases and J by 1 base, and 12 bases separated the two germline ends. The CDR3 protein is CAWSLGGLSYEQYF. The CDR3 DNA sequence: TGTGCCTGGAGTCTCGGGGGGCTATCCTACGAGCAGTACTTC.

Of note for this clonotype: An end of the junction does not agree with germline; a read error may underlie this. This chain connects TRBV4-1 to TRBJ2-7; a possible D gene is TRBD2 (6 bases). This CDR3 has 15 residues. Germline V gives CDR1 MGHRA, CDR2 YSYEKL. The CDR3 protein is CASSPRGGRTYERYF. As DNA, the CDR3 is TGCGCCAGCAGCCCCCGAGGAGGGAGAACCTACGAGCGGTACTTC.

This clonotype was counted between two and nine times. The chain has TRBV7-3 and TRBJ2-1, with TRBD2 identical over 7 bases. The trim removed 4 bases at V and 1 base at J, leaving 10 bases unmatched. This CDR3 spans 17 amino acids. CDR1 and CDR2 (germline): SGHTA, FQGTGA. CDR3 in DNA: TGTGCCAGCAGCTCCCGCAGTGGCGGGGGTTCCTACAATGAGCAGTTCTTC. This encodes CASSSRSGGGSYNEQFF.

V usage is TRBV27 and J usage is TRBJ1-2; D unresolved. This CDR3 comprises 15 residues. Germline-derived CDR1 and CDR2 are MNHEY and SMNVEV (reference sequence). Trimming shortened V by 3 bases and J by 0 bases, and 11 bases separated the two germline ends. CDR3 DNA sequence: TGTGCCAGCAGTTTTTCTGCCACCACTAACTATGGCTACACCTTC. Its protein product is CASSFSATTNYGYTF.

This clonotype showed up just a few times. V and J are TRBV4-1 and TRBJ2-2; 8 positions match TRBD1. The trim removed 3 bases at V and 7 bases at J, leaving 13 bases unmatched. The germline gives CDR1 MGHRA, CDR2 YSYEKL. This CDR3 region has 17 residues. CDR3 bases: TGCGCCAGCAGCCACCTAACCAGGGGGCGAAAGGACGGGGAGCTGTTTTTT. Amino acids: CASSHLTRGRKDGELFF.

The table lists this clonotype with a count of one. The chain carries TRBV2 and TRBJ2-2, with D possibly TRBD1 on 5 matching bases. V lost 7 bases, J lost 0 bases, and 12 bases lay in between. CDR3 length: 15 residues. The germline V gene has CDR1 SNHLY and CDR2 FYNNEI. Here the CDR3 reads CASTGHTSNTGELFF. CDR3 DNA sequence: TGTGCCAGCACTGGACATACATCGAACACCGGGGAGCTGTTTTTT.

This clonotype was counted between two and nine times. This chain's CDR3 is CASFGQAYEQYF. The CDR3 DNA reads as TGTGCCAGCTTTGGACAAGCCTACGAGCAGTACTTC. The chain links TRBV28 to TRBJ2-4, with D tentatively TRBD1 (5 bases). The tail of the sequence fits TRBJ2-7 better, so the J call may be wrong. This CDR3 comprises 12 residues. Looked up from germline, CDR1 is MDHEN and CDR2 is SYDVKM.

The chain combines TRBV15 with TRBJ2-5; D may be TRBD2 (6 bases). Between the trimmed V and J ends, which lost 11 bases and 4 bases, there was a span of 17 bases. Per germline, CDR1 LNHNV and CDR2 YYDKDF (reference sequence). The length of the CDR3 is 13 residues. The CDR3 loop reads CAATRDRPETQYF. DNA of the CDR3: TGTGCCGCGACTAGGGATAGACCAGAGACCCAGTACTTC.

The chain carries TRBV30 and TRBJ2-3; D might be TRBD2 (5 bases). The CDR3 is 16 amino acids. V lost 5 bases and J 1 base, leaving 19 bases between the germline ends. The germline V gene encodes CDR1 GTSNPN and CDR2 SVGIG (reference sequence). CDR3: CAWGSPRLDGTDTQYF. As DNA, the CDR3 is TGTGCCTGGGGGAGTCCCAGGCTTGATGGCACAGATACGCAGTATTTT.

The chain combines TRBV9 with TRBJ2-5; TRBD1 might be the D (6 bases). Germline lookup yields CDR1 SGDLS and CDR2 YYNGEE. The ends were cut back, 5 bases at V and 5 bases at J, with 16 bases in the middle. This CDR3 spans 14 amino acids. CDR3 region: CASSYREQGETQYF. Written as DNA, the CDR3 is TGTGCCAGCAGTTATCGAGAACAGGGTGAGACCCAGTACTTC.

This clonotype was found a few times. The rearrangement joins TRBV20-1 to TRBJ2-7, with 7 bases aligning to TRBD2. The CDR3 has 15 amino acids. V shed 3 bases, J shed 9 bases, and the junction held 17 bases outside the gene matches. CDR1 is DFQATT, CDR2 SNEGSKA, per germline (reference sequence). CDR3 sequence reads: CSARKPGTTILVQYF. The DNA for the CDR3 is TGCAGTGCTAGGAAACCCGGGACTACAATATTGGTGCAGTACTTC.